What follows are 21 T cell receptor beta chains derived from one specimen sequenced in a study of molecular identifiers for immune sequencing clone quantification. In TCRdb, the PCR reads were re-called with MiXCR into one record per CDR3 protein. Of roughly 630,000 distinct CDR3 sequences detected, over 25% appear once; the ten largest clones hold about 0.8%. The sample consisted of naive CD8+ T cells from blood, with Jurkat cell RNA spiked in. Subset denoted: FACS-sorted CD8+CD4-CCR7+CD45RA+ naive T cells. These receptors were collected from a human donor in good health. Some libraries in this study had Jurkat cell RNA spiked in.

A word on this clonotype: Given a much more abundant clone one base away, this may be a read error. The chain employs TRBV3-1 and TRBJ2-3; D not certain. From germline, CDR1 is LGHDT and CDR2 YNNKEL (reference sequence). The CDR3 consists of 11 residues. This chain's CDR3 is CAGSHADTQYF. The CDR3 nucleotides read TGTGCCGGCAGCCATGCAGATACGCAGTATTTT.

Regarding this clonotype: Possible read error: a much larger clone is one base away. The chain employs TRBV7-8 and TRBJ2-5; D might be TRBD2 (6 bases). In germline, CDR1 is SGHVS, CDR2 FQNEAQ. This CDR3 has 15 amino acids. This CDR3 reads CASSLDFGGVETHYF. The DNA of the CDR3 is TGTGCCAGCAGCTTAGACTTCGGGGGTGTGGAGACCCATTACTTC.

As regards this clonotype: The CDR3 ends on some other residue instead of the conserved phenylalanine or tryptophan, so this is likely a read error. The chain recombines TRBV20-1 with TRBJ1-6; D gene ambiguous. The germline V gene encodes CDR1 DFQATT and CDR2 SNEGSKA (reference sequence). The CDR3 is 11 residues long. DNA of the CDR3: TGCAGTGCTGGGGAAGAGTCACGCCTCCACTAT. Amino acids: CSAGEESRLHY.

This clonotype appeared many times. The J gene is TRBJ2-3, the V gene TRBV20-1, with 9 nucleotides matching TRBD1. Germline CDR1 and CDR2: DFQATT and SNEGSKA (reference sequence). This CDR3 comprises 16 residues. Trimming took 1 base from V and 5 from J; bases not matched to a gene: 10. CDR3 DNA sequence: TGCAGTGCTAGAGTACTACGGGACAGGGTAGGAGATACGCAGTATTTT. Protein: CSARVLRDRVGDTQYF.

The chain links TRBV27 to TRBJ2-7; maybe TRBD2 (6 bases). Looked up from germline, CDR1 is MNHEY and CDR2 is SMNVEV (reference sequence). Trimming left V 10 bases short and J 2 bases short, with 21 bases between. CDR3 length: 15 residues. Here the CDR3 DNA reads TGTGCCAACAAACGCCATCTAGCGCCCGCCTACGAGCAGTACTTC. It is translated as CANKRHLAPAYEQYF.

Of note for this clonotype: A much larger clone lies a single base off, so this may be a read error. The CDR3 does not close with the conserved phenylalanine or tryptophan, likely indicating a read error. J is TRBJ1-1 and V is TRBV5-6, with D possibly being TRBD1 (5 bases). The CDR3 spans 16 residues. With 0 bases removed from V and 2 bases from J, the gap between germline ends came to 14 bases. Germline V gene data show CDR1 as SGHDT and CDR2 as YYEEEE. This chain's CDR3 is CASSLEEGRANTEAFS. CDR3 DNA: TGTGCCAGCAGCTTGGAGGAGGGCAGGGCCAACACTGAAGCTTTCTCT.

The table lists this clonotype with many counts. For the CDR3, the DNA is TGTGCCGCAACGGGGGGGCACGGCACTGAAGCTTTCTTT. Residues: CAATGGHGTEAFF. The chain combines TRBV2 with TRBJ1-1, with D possibly TRBD1 on 6 matching bases. CDR1 is SNHLY, CDR2 FYNNEI, per germline. The CDR3 covers 13 residues. Trimming cost V 11 bases and J 4 bases, with 17 bases left between them.

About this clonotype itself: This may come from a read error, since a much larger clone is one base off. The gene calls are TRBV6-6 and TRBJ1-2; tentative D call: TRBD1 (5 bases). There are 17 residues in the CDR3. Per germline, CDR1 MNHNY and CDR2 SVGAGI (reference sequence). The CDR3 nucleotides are TGTGCCAGCAGTCCCCCGGATGCGGGGCTGGTTAACTATGGCCACACCTTC. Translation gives CASSPPDAGLVNYGHTF.

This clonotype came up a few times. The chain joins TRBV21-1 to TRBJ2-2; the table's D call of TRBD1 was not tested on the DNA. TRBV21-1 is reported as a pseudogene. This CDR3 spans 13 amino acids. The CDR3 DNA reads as TGTGCCAGCAGCATCCTACAGGGAAAGCAGCTGTTTTTT. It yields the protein CASSILQGKQLFF.

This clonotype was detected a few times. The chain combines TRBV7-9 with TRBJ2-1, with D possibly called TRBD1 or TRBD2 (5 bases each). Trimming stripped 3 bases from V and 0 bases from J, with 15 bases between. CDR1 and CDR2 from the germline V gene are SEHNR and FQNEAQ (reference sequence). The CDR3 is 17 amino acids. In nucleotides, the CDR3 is TGTGCCAGCAGCTTTCCCGCCGGGACCCACTCCTACAATGAGCAGTTCTTC. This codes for CASSFPAGTHSYNEQFF.

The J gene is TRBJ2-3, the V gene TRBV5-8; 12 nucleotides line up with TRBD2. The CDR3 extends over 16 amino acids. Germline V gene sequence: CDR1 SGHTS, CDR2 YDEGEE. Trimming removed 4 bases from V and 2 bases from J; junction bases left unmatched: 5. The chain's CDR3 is CASSPLAGGHTDTQYF. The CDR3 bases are TGTGCCAGCAGCCCACTAGCGGGGGGCCACACAGATACGCAGTATTTT.

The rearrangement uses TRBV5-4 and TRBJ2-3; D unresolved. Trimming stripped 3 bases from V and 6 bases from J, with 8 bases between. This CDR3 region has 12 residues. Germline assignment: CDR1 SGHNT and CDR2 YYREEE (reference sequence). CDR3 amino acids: CASSYASDTQYF. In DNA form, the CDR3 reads TGTGCCAGCAGCTACGCGTCGGATACGCAGTATTTT.

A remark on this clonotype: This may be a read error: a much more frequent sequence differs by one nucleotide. The CDR3 DNA follows: TGCAGCGTTGAGTTCGACAGGGAGTACGAGCGGTACTTC. Amino acids: CSVEFDREYERYF. The chain couples TRBV29-1 to TRBJ2-7, with 7 bases that match TRBD1. Per the germline V gene, CDR1 is SQVTM and CDR2 is ANQGSEA. This CDR3 is built from 13 residues.

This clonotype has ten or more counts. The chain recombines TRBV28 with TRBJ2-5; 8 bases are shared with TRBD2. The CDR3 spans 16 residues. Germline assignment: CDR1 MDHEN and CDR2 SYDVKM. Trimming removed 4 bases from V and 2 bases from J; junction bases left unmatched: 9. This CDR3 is CASSSSLAANQETQYF. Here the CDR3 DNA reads TGTGCCAGCAGTTCCTCACTAGCGGCCAATCAAGAGACCCAGTACTTC.

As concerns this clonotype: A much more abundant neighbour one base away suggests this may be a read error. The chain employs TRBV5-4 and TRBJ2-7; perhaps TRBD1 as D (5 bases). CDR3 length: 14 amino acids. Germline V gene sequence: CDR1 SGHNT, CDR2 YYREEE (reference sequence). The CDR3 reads CASSLGHRSYEQCF. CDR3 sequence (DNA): TGTGCCAGCAGCTTAGGACACCGGTCCTACGAGCAGTGCTTC.

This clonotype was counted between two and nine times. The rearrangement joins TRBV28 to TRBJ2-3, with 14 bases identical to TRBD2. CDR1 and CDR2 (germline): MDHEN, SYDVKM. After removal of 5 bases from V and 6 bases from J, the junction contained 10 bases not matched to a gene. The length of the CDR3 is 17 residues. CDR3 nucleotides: TGTGCCAGCAGTCCGGGACTAGCGGGAGAAGTATCGGATACGCAGTATTTT. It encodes CASSPGLAGEVSDTQYF.

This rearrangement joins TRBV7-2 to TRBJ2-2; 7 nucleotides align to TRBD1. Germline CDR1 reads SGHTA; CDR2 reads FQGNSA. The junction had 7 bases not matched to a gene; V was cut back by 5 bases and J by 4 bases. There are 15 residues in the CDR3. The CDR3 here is CASSIRDSLTGELFF. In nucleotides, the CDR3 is TGTGCCAGCAGCATCAGGGACAGCCTCACCGGGGAGCTGTTTTTT.

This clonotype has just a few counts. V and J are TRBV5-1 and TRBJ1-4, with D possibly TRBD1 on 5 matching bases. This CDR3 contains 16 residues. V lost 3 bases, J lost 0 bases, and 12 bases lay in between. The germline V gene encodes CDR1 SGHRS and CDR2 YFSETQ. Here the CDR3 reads CASSWNYRTTNEKLFF. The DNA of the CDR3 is TGCGCCAGCAGCTGGAACTACAGGACAACTAATGAAAAACTGTTTTTT.

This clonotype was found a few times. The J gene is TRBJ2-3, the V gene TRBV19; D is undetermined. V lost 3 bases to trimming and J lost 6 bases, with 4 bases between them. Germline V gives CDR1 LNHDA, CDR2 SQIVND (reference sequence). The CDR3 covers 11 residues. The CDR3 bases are TGTGCCAGTAGTATGGGGGATACGCAGTATTTT. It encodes CASSMGDTQYF. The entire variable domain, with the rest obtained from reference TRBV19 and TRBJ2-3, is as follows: DGGITQSPKYLFRKEGQNVTLSCEQNLNHDAMYWYRQDPGQGLRLIYYSQIVNDFQKGDIAEGYSVSREKKESFPLTVTSAQKNPTAFYLCASSMGDTQYFGPGTRLTVL.

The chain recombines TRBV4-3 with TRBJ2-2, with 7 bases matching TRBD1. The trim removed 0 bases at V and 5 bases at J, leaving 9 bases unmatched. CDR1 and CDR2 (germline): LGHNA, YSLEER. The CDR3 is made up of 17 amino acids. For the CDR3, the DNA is TGCGCCAGCAGCCAAGATCGGGGTAGGGGGCGAACCGGGGAGCTGTTTTTT. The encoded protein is CASSQDRGRGRTGELFF.

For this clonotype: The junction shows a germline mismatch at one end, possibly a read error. CDR3 region: CASRLSGGLDEQIF. The CDR3 DNA reads as TGTGCCAGTAGACTTTCCGGGGGACTGGATGAGCAGATCTTC. The V and J genes are TRBV19 and TRBJ2-1, with D tentatively TRBD2 (6 bases). Germline CDR1 and CDR2: LNHDA and SQIVND (reference sequence). The CDR3 extends over 14 amino acids.